The present T cell receptor (beta chain) was sequenced within a study of cytomegalovirus exposure and HLA in healthy donors (dated by TCRdb to about 2017). Concerning the study at large: In an earlier analysis of around 540 of the donors, less than 350 Gb of sequence data and 120 million or so unique TCR beta sequences from about 180 million T cells were reported. The study aimed to test whether cataloging public T cell receptors could reveal signatures of past pathogen exposure. Donor age, sex, ethnicity and CMV serostatus were compiled together with the repertoire data. To decide whether each TCR beta V gene segment behaved as functional or pseudogenic, an earlier analysis of several hundred of the donors relied on high-throughput TCR beta sequencing. Using immunosequencing, the study profiled T cell repertoires from 640 or so subjects and related those repertoires to cytomegalovirus serostatus. Rather than drawing on any new phenotypic data, the later analysis identified candidate immune exposures from TCR beta sequences and the way those sequences occurred across donors. In a later analysis, previously published TCR beta repertoires from more than 500 donors were re-analyzed and high-resolution HLA genotyping was added so that TCR occurrence patterns could be studied. The number of donors typed differed by locus, with roughly 620-630 for A, B, C, DRB1 and DQB1, around 500 for DQA1, 600 to 610 for DPA1, and around 460 for DPB1. All discovery cohort repertoires had been generated using a single sequencing platform. The genetic ancestry cluster associated with self-reported Caucasian donors included about 81% of the roughly 380 genotyped donors. Five DR-DQ haplotypes were treated as single units for association and clustering because of strong linkage in the cohort. In addition to the first cohort of roughly 670 subjects, a separate validation cohort of around 110 different subjects was used. A later genetic analysis used genome-wide SNP genotypes for about 55% of the 666 donors, treating that subset as a discovery cohort. To predict cytomegalovirus infection status, the study combined high-throughput TCR immunosequencing, statistical association of individual TCRs with disease status, and machine learning. HLA typing covered class I and class II loci at four-digit resolution. About 330 gigabases of sequencing data and around 85 million unique TCR sequences made up an early release that covered 500 to 700 HLA-typed donors. On average, 235,054 unique TCR beta nucleotide sequences were sequenced per donor among 350 to 400 genotyped donors of the cohort, with around 19% of those sequences being non-productive.

Counted from cysteine to phenylalanine, this CDR3 has 17 amino acids. Here the CDR3 DNA is all that survives: 51 bases in frame from base 1. Trimming leaves V shorter by 1 base and J shorter by 5 bases, with the junction holding 14 bases beyond the gene matches. CDR1 and CDR2, per the germline V gene, are SGHRS and YFSETQ. In total, approximately 610 healthy bone marrow donors made up the cohort. At the time of sampling, all cohort members were nominally healthy, though unrecorded immune exposures were likely present. The donor tested CMV seronegative, placing the donor among the 350 or so seronegative members of the cohort. A peripheral blood sample was provided by each donor, and peripheral blood mononuclear cells were used for TCR beta sequencing. The Qiagen DNeasy Blood Extraction Kit was used to extract genomic DNA from the blood cell samples. Study-wide conclusions, independent of this receptor: A few of the identified cytomegalovirus-associated TCR beta chains were confirmed in vitro to be specific for cytomegalovirus antigens. It was suggested by the authors that the approach could potentially be generalized to other disease states and immunological phenotypes. A later analysis found that most CMV-associated TCR beta chains appeared HLA-restricted, with HLA associations seemingly driven largely by CMV exposure. The cohort was sequenced for TCR beta chains only, and without alpha or paired-chain data the features that could be detected were limited. A later analysis found that HLA-associated TCR beta chains were more clonally expanded and had lower generation probabilities than equally common non-associated chains. HLA typing was unavailable for some donors at each locus, so association tests used only the typed subset. Because the 87-base-pair reads could not distinguish some IMGT-functional V segments, including TRBV6-2 and TRBV6-3, those segments were excluded. V-gene and J-gene trimming of TCR beta chains was associated with a missense DCLRE1C variant in a later genetic analysis, and the association was replicated in an independent cohort. When HLA alleles, especially DR and DQ, strongly co-occurred, attributing TCR associations to individual alleles was difficult. An earlier analysis of approximately 540 of the donors showed that most TCR beta V segments appeared in productive rearrangements either about 87% or about 30% of the time, which broadly matched IMGT annotations. Because counts were too low, 15 to 20 rarely observed V segments, including chromosome 9 orphons, were excluded from the earlier analysis of fewer than 650 of the donors. In a later analysis, TCR association rates were found to vary across HLA loci, with the most associated TCRs seen for DRB1 alleles and the fewest for HLA-C alleles. A cluster of highly shared sequence variants was judged likely to be a technical artifact of the sequencing pipeline. The classifier was reported to diagnose cytomegalovirus status with high specificity and sensitivity in both the original cohort and the validation cohort. Several of the top co-occurrence clusters appeared to be linked to parvovirus B19, influenza, CMV and Epstein-Barr virus, according to a later analysis. In a later genetic analysis, fewer N-insertions in productive TCRs were reported among donors in an Asian-associated ancestry cluster than the 666-donor mean. A further reported finding was that TCR beta sequences accurately predicted the HLA-A and HLA-B alleles for most subjects in the first cohort. For the cohort, immune exposure information was limited to CMV serostatus. The presence/absence analyses assumed that sequencing depth was roughly uniform across donors, and that assumption may not be true. Linkage disequilibrium might explain the correlated functional status among segregating V segments, but an unknown experimental factor could not be ruled out. The study listed 150 to 200 TCR beta chains as associated with cytomegalovirus. Most TCR sequences were observed very rarely across donors, whereas some public TCRs were present in many individuals. A later analysis associated roughly 17,000 TCR beta sequences with specific HLA alleles at a false discovery rate of 0.05.

Library prep was done by the immunoSEQ multiplex PCR assay. A mixture of 60 forward primers for TCR Vbeta segments and 13 reverse primers for TCR Jbeta segments was used in the multiplex PCR. A multiplex PCR assay on genomic DNA amplified the CDR3 region of rearranged TCR beta genes. Amplified TCR beta libraries were sequenced as 87-base-pair reads on the Illumina HiSeq System. Per the source publication's procedure: Across the 600 to 700 repertoires, a later analysis counted 80 million or so unique TCR beta chains, roughly 11 million of which were shared by at least two donors. A nearest-neighbor algorithm error-corrected the raw reads and collapsed the reads into unique sequences, merging closely related sequences to remove PCR and sequencing errors. V, D and J gene segments were assigned by aligning CDR3 sequences to IMGT reference sequences. Each retained sequence needed at least a six-nucleotide match to both a V gene segment and a J gene segment. A rearrangement was called productive if the CDR3 had no stop codons and remained in frame with V and J, and every other rearrangement was called non-productive. Following IMGT convention, CDR3 was defined as the stretch from the second conserved V-encoded cysteine to the conserved J-encoded phenylalanine. The earlier analysis of 500 to 650 of the donors excluded any sequence lacking an unambiguous match to a single V gene segment. An earlier analysis of about 590 of the donors classified V segments as functional when productive rearrangements were above 56.7% and as segregating when the standard deviation between donors was above 5%. A statistical classification framework was built for diagnosing cytomegalovirus status from the catalog of TCR beta chain sequences. In a later analysis, TCR nucleotide sequences were compared against IMGT/GENE-DB human TR gene sequences so that V and J genes could be assigned. A later analysis assigned CDR3 sequences and most-parsimonious VDJ recombination scenarios with the TCRdist pipeline. In a later analysis, every TCR beta chain was defined by the combination of its CDR3 amino acid sequence and its V-gene family, and reads without a unique V-gene family were dropped. To address suspected cross-contamination and a sequencing artifact, a later analysis removed approximately 590 highly shared, low-generation-probability nucleotide sequences. A later analysis calculated a clonal expansion index for each public chain from normalized within-repertoire ranks of inferred template counts. In a later analysis, generation probabilities were computed with a VDJ recombination model fitted to out-of-frame rearrangements, and the resulting probabilities were checked against IGoR. A later analysis scored TCR-TCR, TCR-HLA and TCR-CMV co-occurrence with hypergeometric tests, applying a repertoire-size bias correction to TCR pairs. To estimate false discovery rates, a later analysis permuted the HLA or CMV assignments 20 times. In a later analysis, co-occurring TCRs were grouped using DBSCAN, with TCRdist sequence similarity added in when clustering inside HLA-allele-positive subsets. Repertoires with fewer than 30,000 or more than 120,000 public chains, plus five repertoires with anomalous nucleotide sharing, were excluded from co-occurrence clustering. As stored in TCRdb, this immuneACCESS dataset retains in-frame rearrangements with V and J assigned. A fraction of the clones does not appear; measured against another copy, unresolved V genes explain less than half of the discrepancy, and the remainder lacks a known reason. V and J calls and clone size are as listed in that table; D and trimming were resolved from the DNA. The sample contains about 120,000 clones, more than 60% of them found a single time. The ten most abundant clones make up around 4% of the sample.

To note about this clone: The clone's antigen remains unknown. No much larger clone exists at a distance of one base, and base qualities are not known.

The receptor's source is a woman aged 40 to 50 in good health and CMV-seronegative. The V and J genes are TRBV5-1 and TRBJ2-7, and 8 junction bases match TRBD1. The material sequenced was PBMCs. The CDR3 loop reads CASSLTTSGQGRNEQYF. In nucleotide form, the sequence is TGCGCCAGCAGCTTGACCACATCAGGACAGGGACGTAACGAGCAGTACTTC.